This TCR beta chain was captured in a study of cytomegalovirus exposure and HLA in healthy donors. Background on the study: A preliminary data release comprised 80 million or so unique TCRs obtained from HLA-typed donors.

Germline V lookup: CDR1 GTSNPN, CDR2 SVGIG (reference sequence). Between the trimmed V and J ends, which lost 2 bases and 4 bases, there was a span of 17 bases. The CDR3 loop spans 15 amino acids. The PCR contained 60 Vbeta and 13 Jbeta primers. Libraries were prepared by immunoSEQ multiplex PCR; TCRdb keeps only in-frame clonotypes and omits some of them. The data show 140,000 to 150,000 clones, around 73% seen once. Findings and caveats of the study: Data from an earlier analysis indicated that most TCR beta V segments were productive either about 90% or about 30% of the time. It is likely that the observed cluster of highly shared sequence variants was a sequencing artifact. It was reported in a later analysis that an Asian-associated ancestry cluster showed fewer N-insertions than the approximately 670-donor mean.

On this clone: Its target is unknown.

The rearrangement joins TRBV30 to TRBJ1-2, with a possible D match to TRBD1 (6 bases). Sequenced sample: PBMCs. The TCR comes from a female donor in good health and CMV-seronegative. This chain's CDR3 is CAWSPRGRPTYGYTF. The DNA of the CDR3 is TGTGCCTGGAGTCCCAGGGGTCGTCCAACCTATGGCTACACCTTC.